The present T cell receptor (beta chain) was sequenced within a study of cytomegalovirus exposure and HLA in healthy donors. Study-level information: In an earlier analysis, 95 million to 140 million unique TCR beta sequences were found from 150 million to 200 million T cells.

13 Jbeta primers and 60 Vbeta primers were used for the PCR. As handled by the study authors: Later, tens of millions of unique TCR beta chains were counted in an analysis, and about 10 million of them were shared. Some clones are missing from TCRdb's copy, which holds only in-frame ones; the method was immunoSEQ multiplex PCR. D and trimming were read from the DNA, whereas the V and J calls and clone size are those reported in that table. Counted here are under 300,000 clones, just over 70% occurring once; the ten biggest clones make up around 2%. This clone was observed a few times. Its antigen is unidentified. The germline V gene has CDR1 SNHLY and CDR2 FYNNEI. The CDR3 length is 15 residues. V was shortened by 9 bases and J by 7 bases, with 24 bases between the two germline ends. Study outcomes and limitations: Indistinguishable V segments such as TRBV6-2 and TRBV6-3 were excluded. Cytomegalovirus status, reportedly, was diagnosed with high specificity and sensitivity by the classifier.

The source is a female donor in good health and CMV-seronegative. Sequenced material: PBMCs. The V gene is TRBV2, the J gene TRBJ1-2; TRBD1 might be the D (5 bases). In DNA form, the CDR3 reads TGTGCCAGGGAGGGGTCCTACGATATACCCACTGGCTACACCTTC. This encodes CAREGSYDIPTGYTF. Full variable domain (rest looked up from reference TRBV2 and TRBJ1-2): EPEVTQTPSHQVTQMGQEVILRCVPISNHLYFYWYRQILGQKVEFLVSFYNNEISEKSEIFDDQFSVERPDGSNFTLKIRSTKLEDSAMYFCAREGSYDIPTGYTFGSGTRLTVV.